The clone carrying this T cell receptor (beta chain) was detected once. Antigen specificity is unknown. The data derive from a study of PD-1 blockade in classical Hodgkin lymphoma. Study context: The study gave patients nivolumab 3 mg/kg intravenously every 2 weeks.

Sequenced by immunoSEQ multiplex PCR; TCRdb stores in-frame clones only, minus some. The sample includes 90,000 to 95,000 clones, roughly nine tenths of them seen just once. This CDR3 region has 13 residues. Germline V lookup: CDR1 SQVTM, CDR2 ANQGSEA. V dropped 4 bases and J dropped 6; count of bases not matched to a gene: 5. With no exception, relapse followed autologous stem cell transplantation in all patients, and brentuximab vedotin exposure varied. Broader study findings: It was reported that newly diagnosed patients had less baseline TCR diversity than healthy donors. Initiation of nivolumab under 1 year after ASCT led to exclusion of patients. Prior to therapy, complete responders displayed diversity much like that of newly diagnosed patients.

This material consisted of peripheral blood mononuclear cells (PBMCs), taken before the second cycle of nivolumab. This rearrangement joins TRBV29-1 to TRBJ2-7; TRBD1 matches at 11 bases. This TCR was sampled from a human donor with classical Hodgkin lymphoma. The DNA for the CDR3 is TGCAGCGTTGGGGGGGACAGGGGGACCGAGCAGTACTTC. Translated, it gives CSVGGDRGTEQYF.